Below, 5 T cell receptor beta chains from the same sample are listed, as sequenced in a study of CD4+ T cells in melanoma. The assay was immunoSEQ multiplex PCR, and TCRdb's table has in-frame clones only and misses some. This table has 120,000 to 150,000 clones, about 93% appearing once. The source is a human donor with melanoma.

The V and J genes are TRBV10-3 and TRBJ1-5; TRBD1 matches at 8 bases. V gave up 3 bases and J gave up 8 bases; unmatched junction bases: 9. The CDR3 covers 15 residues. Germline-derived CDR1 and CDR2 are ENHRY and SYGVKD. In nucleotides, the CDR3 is TGTGCCATCAGTGATCCCGGACAGGGTATAGAGCCCCAGCATTTT. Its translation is CAISDPGQGIEPQHF.

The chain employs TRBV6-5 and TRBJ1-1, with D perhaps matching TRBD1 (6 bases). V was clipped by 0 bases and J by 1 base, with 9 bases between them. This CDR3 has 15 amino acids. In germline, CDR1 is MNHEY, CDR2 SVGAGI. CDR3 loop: CASSYSRQANTEAFF. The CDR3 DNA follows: TGTGCCAGCAGTTACTCTCGACAGGCGAACACTGAAGCTTTCTTT.

The CDR3 sequence is CASSRDRTIGSGYTF. The CDR3 DNA follows: TGTGCCAGCAGTCGAGACAGGACCATCGGGTCTGGCTACACCTTC. The rearrangement links TRBV5-4 to TRBJ1-2, with TRBD1 as a possible D gene (6 bases). From germline, CDR1 is SGHNT and CDR2 YYREEE (reference sequence). The ends were cut back, 5 bases at V and 7 bases at J, with 21 bases in the middle. The CDR3 extends over 15 amino acids. The variable domain in full, with the rest retrieved from reference TRBV5-4 and TRBJ1-2, is ETGVTQSPTHLIKTRGQQVTLRCSSQSGHNTVSWYQQALGQGPQFIFQYYREEENGRGNFPPRFSGLQFPNYSSELNVNALELDDSALYLCASSRDRTIGSGYTFGSGTRLTVV.

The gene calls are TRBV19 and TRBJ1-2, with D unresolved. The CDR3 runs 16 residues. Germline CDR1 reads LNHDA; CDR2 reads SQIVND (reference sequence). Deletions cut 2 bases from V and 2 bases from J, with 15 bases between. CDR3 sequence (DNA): TGTGCCAGTAGTATAACCCGAAACGGAAGGAACTATGGCTACACCTTC. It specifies CASSITRNGRNYGYTF. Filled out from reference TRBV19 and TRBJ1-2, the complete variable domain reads DGGITQSPKYLFRKEGQNVTLSCEQNLNHDAMYWYRQDPGQGLRLIYYSQIVNDFQKGDIAEGYSVSREKKESFPLTVTSAQKNPTAFYLCASSITRNGRNYGYTFGSGTRLTVV.

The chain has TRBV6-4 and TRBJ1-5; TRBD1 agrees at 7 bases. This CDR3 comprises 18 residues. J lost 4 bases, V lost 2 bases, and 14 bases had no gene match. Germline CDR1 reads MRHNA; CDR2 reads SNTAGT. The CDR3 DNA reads TGTGCCAGCAGTGACCGGGTTTGGACAGGAACTCCTAATCAGCCCCAGCATTTT. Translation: CASSDRVWTGTPNQPQHF.